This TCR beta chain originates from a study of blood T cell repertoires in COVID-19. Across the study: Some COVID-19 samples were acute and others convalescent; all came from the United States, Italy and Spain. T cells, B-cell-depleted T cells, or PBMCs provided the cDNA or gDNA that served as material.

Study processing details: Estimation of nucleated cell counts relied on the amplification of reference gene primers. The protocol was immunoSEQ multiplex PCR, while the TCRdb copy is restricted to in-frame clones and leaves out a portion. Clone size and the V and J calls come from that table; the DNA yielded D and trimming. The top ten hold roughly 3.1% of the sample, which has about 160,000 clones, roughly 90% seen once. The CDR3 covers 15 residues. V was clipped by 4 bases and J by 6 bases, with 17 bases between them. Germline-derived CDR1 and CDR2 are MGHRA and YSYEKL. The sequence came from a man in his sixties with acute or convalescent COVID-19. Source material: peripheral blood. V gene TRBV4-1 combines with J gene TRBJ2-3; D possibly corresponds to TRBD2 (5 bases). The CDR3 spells CASSPVFEGVDTQYF. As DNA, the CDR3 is TGCGCCAGCAGCCCAGTGTTCGAGGGCGTGGATACGCAGTATTTT.